This T cell receptor (beta chain) was identified in a study of shared clonotypes between healthy human individuals. General study results and limits: A limitation of the genetic and exposure-history diversity represented arose from few donors.

Authors' analysis steps: ImmunoSEQ output lacked quality scores and full-length reads, limiting matched filtering. TCRdb's table, derived via immunoSEQ multiplex PCR, lists solely in-frame clones and lacks some. V and J calls and clone size are those listed in that table; D and trimming were worked out from the DNA. The sample includes roughly 300,000 clones, more than 60% seen only once; the top ten take over 9.5%. In the case of this clone: The target antigen is unknown.

V lost 6 bases and J 1 base, leaving 8 bases between the germline ends. This CDR3 is built from 13 residues. From germline, CDR1 is MNHEY and CDR2 SVGAGI. Sequencing used memory CD4+ T cells sorted from blood. Subset noted: CD45RA-negative fraction. This TCR was recovered from a man younger than 45 in good health. The V call is TRBV6-5, the J call TRBJ2-3; D gene ambiguous. The DNA of the CDR3 is TGTGCCAGCAGAGACTCCGGCACAGATACGCAGTATTTT. It specifies CASRDSGTDTQYF.